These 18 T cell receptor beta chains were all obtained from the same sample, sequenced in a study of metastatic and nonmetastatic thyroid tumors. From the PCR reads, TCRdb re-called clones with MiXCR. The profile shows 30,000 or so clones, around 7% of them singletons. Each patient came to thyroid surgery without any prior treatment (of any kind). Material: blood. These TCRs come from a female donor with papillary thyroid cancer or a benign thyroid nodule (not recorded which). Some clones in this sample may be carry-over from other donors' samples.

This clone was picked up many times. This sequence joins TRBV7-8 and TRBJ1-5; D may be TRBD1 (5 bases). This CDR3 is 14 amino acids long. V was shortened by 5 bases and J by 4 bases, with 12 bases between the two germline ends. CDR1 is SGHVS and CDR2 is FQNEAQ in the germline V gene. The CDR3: CASSTATANQPQHF. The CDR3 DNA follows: TGTGCCAGCAGCACAGCGACAGCGAATCAGCCCCAGCATTTT.

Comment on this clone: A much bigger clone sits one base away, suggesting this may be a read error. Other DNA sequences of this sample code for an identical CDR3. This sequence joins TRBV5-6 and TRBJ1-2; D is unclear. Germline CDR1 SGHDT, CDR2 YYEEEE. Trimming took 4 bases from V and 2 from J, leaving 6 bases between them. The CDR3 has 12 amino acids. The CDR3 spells CASSPRNYGYTF. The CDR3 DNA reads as TGTGCCAGCAGCCCCAGAAACTATGGCTACACCTTC.

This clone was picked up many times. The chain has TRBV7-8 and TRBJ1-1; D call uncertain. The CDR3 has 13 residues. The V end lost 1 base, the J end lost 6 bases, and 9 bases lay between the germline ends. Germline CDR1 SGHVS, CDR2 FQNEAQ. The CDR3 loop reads CASSLGAAPEAFF. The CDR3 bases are TGTGCCAGCAGCTTAGGGGCGGCGCCTGAAGCTTTCTTT.

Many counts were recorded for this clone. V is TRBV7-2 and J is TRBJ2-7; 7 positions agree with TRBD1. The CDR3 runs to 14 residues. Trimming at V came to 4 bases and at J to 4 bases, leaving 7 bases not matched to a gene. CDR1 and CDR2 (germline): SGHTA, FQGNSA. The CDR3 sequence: CASSSTGMGYEQYF. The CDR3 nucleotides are TGTGCCAGCAGCTCGACAGGGATGGGGTACGAGCAGTACTTC.

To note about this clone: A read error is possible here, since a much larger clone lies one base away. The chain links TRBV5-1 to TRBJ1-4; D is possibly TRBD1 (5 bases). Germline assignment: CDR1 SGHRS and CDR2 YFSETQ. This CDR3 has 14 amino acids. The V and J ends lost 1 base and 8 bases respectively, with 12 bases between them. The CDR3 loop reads CASSLTGDDEKLFF. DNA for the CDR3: TGCGCCAGCAGCTTGACCGGGGACGACGAAAAACTGTTTTTT.

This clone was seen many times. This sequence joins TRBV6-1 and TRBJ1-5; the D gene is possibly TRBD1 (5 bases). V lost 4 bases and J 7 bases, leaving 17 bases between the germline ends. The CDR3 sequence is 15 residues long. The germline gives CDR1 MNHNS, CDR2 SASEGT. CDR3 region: CASSGLGTGIQPQHF. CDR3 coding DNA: TGTGCCAGCAGTGGACTAGGGACGGGAATCCAGCCCCAGCATTTT.

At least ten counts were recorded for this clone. The CDR3 region is CSARGGGTNYGYTF. CDR3 bases: TGCAGTGCTCGTGGTGGCGGGACTAACTATGGCTACACCTTC. The chain combines TRBV20-1 with TRBJ1-2; D ambiguous. Trimming took off 5 bases at V and 0 bases at J, with 13 bases between the two ends. The germline V gene has CDR1 DFQATT and CDR2 SNEGSKA (reference sequence). This CDR3 is built from 14 residues.

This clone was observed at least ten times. The DNA for the CDR3 is TGTGCCAGCTCACCAGAGAGGGGGCGGGGCTACGAGCAGTACTTC. It specifies CASSPERGRGYEQYF. V is TRBV18 and J is TRBJ2-7, with D possibly matching TRBD1 (7 bases). In germline, CDR1 is KGHSH, CDR2 LQKENI. V lost 2 bases and J 3 bases, leaving 14 bases between the germline ends. The CDR3 length is 15 residues.

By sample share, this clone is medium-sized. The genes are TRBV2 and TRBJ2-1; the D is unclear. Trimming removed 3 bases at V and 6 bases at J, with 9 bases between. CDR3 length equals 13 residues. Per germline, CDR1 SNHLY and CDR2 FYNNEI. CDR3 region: CASSEWSANEQFF. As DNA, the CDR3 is TGTGCCAGCAGTGAGTGGTCGGCCAATGAGCAGTTCTTC.

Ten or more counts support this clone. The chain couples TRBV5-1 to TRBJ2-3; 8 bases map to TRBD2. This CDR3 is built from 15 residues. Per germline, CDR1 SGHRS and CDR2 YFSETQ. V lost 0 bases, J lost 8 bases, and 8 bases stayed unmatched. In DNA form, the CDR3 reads TGCGCCAGCAGCTTGGATGGCCTAGCGGGTGGTACGCAGTATTTT. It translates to CASSLDGLAGGTQYF.

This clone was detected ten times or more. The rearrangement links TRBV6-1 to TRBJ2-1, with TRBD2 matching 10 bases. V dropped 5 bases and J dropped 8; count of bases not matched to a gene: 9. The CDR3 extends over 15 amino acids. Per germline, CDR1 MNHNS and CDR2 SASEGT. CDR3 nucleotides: TGTGCCAGCAGTACACCTAGCGGGAGTCCCTATGAGCAGTTCTTC. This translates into CASSTPSGSPYEQFF.

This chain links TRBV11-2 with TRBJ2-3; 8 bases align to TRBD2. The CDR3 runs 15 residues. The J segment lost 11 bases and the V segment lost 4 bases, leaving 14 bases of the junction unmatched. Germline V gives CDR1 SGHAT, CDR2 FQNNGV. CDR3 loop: CASSYGLAGTYEQYF. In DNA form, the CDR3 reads TGTGCCAGCAGCTACGGACTAGCAGGAACCTACGAGCAGTATTTT. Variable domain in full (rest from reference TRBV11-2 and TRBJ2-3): EAGVAQSPRYKIIEKRQSVAFWCNPISGHATLYWYQQILGQGPKLLIQFQNNGVVDDSQLPKDRFSAERLKGVDSTLKIQPAKLEDSAVYLCASSYGLAGTYEQYFGPGTRLTVL.

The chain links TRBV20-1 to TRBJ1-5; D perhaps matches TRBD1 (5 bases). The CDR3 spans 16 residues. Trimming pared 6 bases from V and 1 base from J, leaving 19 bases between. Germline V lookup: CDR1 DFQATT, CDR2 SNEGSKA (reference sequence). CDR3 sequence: CSALIPGGMSNQPQHF. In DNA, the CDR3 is TGCAGTGCCCTCATCCCCGGGGGTATGAGCAATCAGCCCCAGCATTTT.

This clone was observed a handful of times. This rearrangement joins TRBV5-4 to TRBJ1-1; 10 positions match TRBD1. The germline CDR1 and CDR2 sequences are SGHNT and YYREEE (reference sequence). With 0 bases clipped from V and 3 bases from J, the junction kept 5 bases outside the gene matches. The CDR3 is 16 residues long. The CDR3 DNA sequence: TGTGCCAGCAGCTTGGGGGACAGGGGAGGCGACACTGAAGCTTTCTTT. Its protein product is CASSLGDRGGDTEAFF.

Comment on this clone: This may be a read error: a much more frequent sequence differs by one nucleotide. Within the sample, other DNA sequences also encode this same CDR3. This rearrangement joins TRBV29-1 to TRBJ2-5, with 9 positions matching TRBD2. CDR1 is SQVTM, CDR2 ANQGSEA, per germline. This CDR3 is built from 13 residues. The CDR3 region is CSAGGTGKETQYF. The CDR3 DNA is TGCAGTGCGGGAGGGACCGGTAAAGAGACCCAGTACTTC.

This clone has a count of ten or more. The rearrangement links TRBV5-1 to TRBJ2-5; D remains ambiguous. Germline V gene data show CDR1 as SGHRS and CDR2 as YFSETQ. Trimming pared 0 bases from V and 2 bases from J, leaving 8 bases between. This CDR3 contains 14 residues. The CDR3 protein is CASSLEAVQETQYF. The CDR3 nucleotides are TGCGCCAGCAGCTTGGAGGCGGTTCAAGAGACCCAGTACTTC.

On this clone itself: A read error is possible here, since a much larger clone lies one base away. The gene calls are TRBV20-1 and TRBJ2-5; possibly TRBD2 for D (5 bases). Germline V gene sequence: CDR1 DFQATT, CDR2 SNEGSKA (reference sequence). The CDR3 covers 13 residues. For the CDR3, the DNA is TGCAGTGCTCCGGACGAGAACTGGGAGAACCAGTACTTC. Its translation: CSAPDENWENQYF.

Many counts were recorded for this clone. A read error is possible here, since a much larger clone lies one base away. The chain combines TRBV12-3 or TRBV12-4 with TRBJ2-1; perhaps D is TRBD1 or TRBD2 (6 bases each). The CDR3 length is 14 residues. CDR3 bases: TGTGTCAGCAGTTTACAGGGAAAAGGAGGGGAGCAGTTCTTC. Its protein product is CVSSLQGKGGEQFF.